Each of the 20 T cell receptor beta chains below was sequenced from the same sample in a study of blood T cell repertoires in COVID-19. TCRdb keeps only in-frame clones here, not all; method: immunoSEQ multiplex PCR. This sample yields about 190,000 clones, of which around 90% are seen a single time; 0.62% belongs to the top ten. Sequencing input: peripheral blood. Source of these receptors: a man aged 45-65 years with acute or convalescent COVID-19.

V and J are TRBV28 and TRBJ2-1; D possibly corresponds to TRBD2 (6 bases). The V gene lost 2 bases and the J gene lost 5 bases, with 13 bases spanning the gap. The CDR3 totals 15 residues. Germline V gene lookup returns CDR1 MDHEN and CDR2 SYDVKM. The CDR3: CASSLTGTQNNEQFF. The CDR3, as DNA: TGTGCCAGCAGTTTAACCGGGACTCAAAACAATGAGCAGTTCTTC.

The rearrangement joins TRBV28 to TRBJ1-2; 8 nucleotides agree with TRBD1. Losses at the gene ends were 6 bases for V and 4 bases for J; bases not matched to a gene: 10. This CDR3 has 15 amino acids. Germline V CDR1 and CDR2: MDHEN, SYDVKM. The CDR3 reads CASSLGQGAFYGYTF. The CDR3 region has the DNA TGTGCCAGCAGCCTAGGGCAGGGGGCCTTCTATGGCTACACCTTC.

The chain recombines TRBV3-1 (or the pseudogene TRBV3-2) with TRBJ2-1; the match to TRBD2 covers 10 bases. V was clipped by 1 base and J by 0 bases; unmatched bases: 6. Looked up from germline, CDR1 is LGHDT and CDR2 is YNNKEL (reference sequence). The CDR3 has 18 residues. CDR3 coding DNA: TGTGCCAGCAGCCAAGGGGGACTAGCGACCAGCTCCTACAATGAGCAGTTCTTC. Translated: CASSQGGLATSSYNEQFF.

The CDR3 sequence: CASSRQASTDTQYF. The CDR3 coding sequence is TGTGCCAGTAGTAGACAGGCTAGCACAGATACGCAGTATTTT. The V call is TRBV19, the J call TRBJ2-3, with D perhaps TRBD1 (6 bases). The CDR3 is 14 residues long. The germline V and J ends were trimmed by 4 bases and 0 bases, with 8 bases remaining between them. Looked up from germline, CDR1 is LNHDA and CDR2 is SQIVND (reference sequence).

V usage is TRBV7-9 and J usage is TRBJ2-2; 7 bases map to TRBD1. With V trimmed by 6 bases and J by 5 bases, 3 bases remained unmatched. The CDR3 runs to 13 residues. CDR1 SEHNR and CDR2 FQNEAQ come from the germline V gene (reference sequence). CDR3 sequence: CASRQGLTGELFF. The CDR3 DNA follows: TGTGCCAGCAGACAGGGGTTGACCGGGGAGCTGTTTTTT.

The chain employs TRBV27 and TRBJ2-7; D gene uncertain. CDR1 MNHEY and CDR2 SMNVEV come from the germline V gene (reference sequence). This CDR3 region has 15 residues. V was clipped by 5 bases and J by 6 bases, with 20 bases between them. DNA for the CDR3: TGTGCCAGCAGTGAACTGGATACTATTCCCGTCGAGCAGTACTTC. It is translated as CASSELDTIPVEQYF.

The chain has TRBV6-1 and TRBJ1-3; 7 bases align to TRBD1. The CDR3 length is 16 residues. V shed 4 bases and J 2 bases; nucleotides not matched to a gene: 8. The germline V gene has CDR1 MNHNS and CDR2 SASEGT. CDR3 sequence (DNA): TGTGCCAGCAGTGCACGTCGACAGGGTGCTGGAAACACCATATATTTT. The encoded protein is CASSARRQGAGNTIYF.

The rearrangement links TRBV5-6 to TRBJ1-1; 10 nucleotides line up with TRBD1. The CDR3 runs to 14 residues. Germline CDR1 SGHDT, CDR2 YYEEEE. V was pared by 4 bases and J by 6 bases, with 6 bases of the junction left unmatched. CDR3 sequence: CASSPDRGVSEAFF. The CDR3 nucleotides are TGTGCCAGCAGCCCGGACAGGGGGGTCTCTGAAGCTTTCTTT.

CDR3 DNA sequence: TGTGCCATCAGTGACCGACAGTATAATTCACCCCTCCACTTT. It is translated as CAISDRQYNSPLHF. The V gene is TRBV10-3, the J gene TRBJ1-6, with D tentatively TRBD1 (5 bases). With 3 bases removed from V and 4 bases from J, the gap between germline ends came to 7 bases. Looked up from germline, CDR1 is ENHRY and CDR2 is SYGVKD. This CDR3 is built from 14 residues.

The chain has TRBV6-1 and TRBJ1-2, with TRBD1 as a possible D gene (5 bases). V was trimmed by 3 bases and J by 5 bases, leaving 10 bases between them. Germline V CDR1 and CDR2: MNHNS, SASEGT. The CDR3 sequence is 13 residues long. CDR3 nucleotides: TGTGCCAGCAGTGAGGGGGGGAGGTATGGCTACACCTTC. It codes for CASSEGGRYGYTF.

The J gene is TRBJ2-3, the V gene TRBV9, with TRBD1 as a possible D gene (6 bases). CDR1 is SGDLS, CDR2 YYNGEE, per germline. The CDR3 sequence is 16 residues long. V lost 0 bases to trimming and J lost 4 bases, with 15 bases between them. Here the CDR3 reads CASSVEQGWFSDTQYF. CDR3 nucleotide sequence: TGTGCCAGCAGCGTAGAACAGGGATGGTTCTCAGATACGCAGTATTTT.

The rearrangement uses TRBV30 and TRBJ1-6, with D perhaps TRBD1 (5 bases). This CDR3 has 12 residues. Per germline, CDR1 GTSNPN and CDR2 SVGIG (reference sequence). V was cut by 6 bases and J by 7 bases, with 10 bases left in between. CDR3 protein: CACHRQNSPLHF. CDR3 in DNA: TGTGCCTGTCACAGGCAAAATTCACCCCTCCACTTT.

There are a few counts of this clone. The rearrangement links TRBV3-1 (or the pseudogene TRBV3-2) to TRBJ1-1, with a weak D call TRBD1 (6 bases). V lost 0 bases and J 9 bases, leaving 17 bases between the germline ends. The V gene's germline CDR1 is LGHDT and CDR2 YNNKEL (reference sequence). The CDR3 contains 15 residues. The CDR3 loop reads CASSQESKTQGQAFF. DNA of the CDR3: TGTGCCAGCAGCCAAGAATCAAAGACACAGGGACAAGCTTTCTTT.

The chain links TRBV6-5 to TRBJ1-5; no reliable D call. CDR3 length: 15 residues. CDR1 and CDR2 (germline): MNHEY, SVGAGI. V shed 6 bases and J shed 1 base, with 13 bases lying between them. CDR3 amino acids: CASSQTPGSNQPQHF. For the CDR3, the DNA is TGTGCCAGCAGCCAAACCCCCGGGAGCAATCAGCCCCAGCATTTT.

This chain connects TRBV29-1 to TRBJ2-3, with D perhaps TRBD1 (5 bases). The CDR3 has 14 amino acids. Trimming removed 3 bases from V and 1 base from J, with 11 bases in between. Germline-derived CDR1 and CDR2 are SQVTM and ANQGSEA. The CDR3 is CSVEDTTRTDTQYF. CDR3 in DNA: TGCAGCGTTGAGGACACAACTCGCACAGATACGCAGTATTTT.

In this sample, this clone turned up once. The gene calls are TRBV11-2 and TRBJ2-1, with 10 bases identical to TRBD2. With 0 bases clipped from V and 7 bases from J, the junction kept 6 bases outside the gene matches. The CDR3 contains 16 residues. Germline CDR1 SGHAT, CDR2 FQNNGV. DNA of the CDR3: TGTGCCAGCAGCTTAGAGGTAGCGGGAGGCAGAAATGAGCAGTTCTTC. Amino acids: CASSLEVAGGRNEQFF.

The V call is TRBV29-1, the J call TRBJ2-7, with TRBD1 as a possible D gene (5 bases). The V end was cut by 7 bases, the J end by 3 bases, with 13 bases between. Germline CDR1 SQVTM, CDR2 ANQGSEA. The length of the CDR3 is 12 residues. The CDR3 loop is CSAVTANYEQYF. In DNA, the CDR3 is TGCAGCGCAGTGACAGCGAACTACGAGCAGTACTTC.

This clone was counted only a few times. V is TRBV27 and J is TRBJ1-1; 11 bases fit TRBD1. CDR1 is MNHEY and CDR2 is SMNVEV in the germline V gene (reference sequence). Trimming took 8 bases from V and 5 from J; bases not matched to a gene: 7. CDR3 size: 14 residues. CDR3 DNA: TGTGCCAGCGGACAGGGGGCATCGAGGACTGAAGCTTTCTTT. Its translation: CASGQGASRTEAFF.

V and J are TRBV19 and TRBJ2-2, with no clear D. CDR1 LNHDA and CDR2 SQIVND come from the germline V gene (reference sequence). Deletions cut 5 bases from V and 7 bases from J, with 14 bases between. The CDR3 sequence is 14 residues long. The CDR3 nucleotides are TGTGCCAGTAGTGTGTGGGCCCACGGCGGGGAGCTGTTTTTT. Protein sequence: CASSVWAHGGELFF.

The rearrangement uses TRBV27 and TRBJ2-5; 9 nucleotides agree with TRBD2. Germline V lookup: CDR1 MNHEY, CDR2 SMNVEV (reference sequence). V shed 5 bases, J shed 1 base, and the junction held 8 bases outside the gene matches. The CDR3 has 16 amino acids. CDR3 region: CASSLGGRGGQETQYF. As DNA, the CDR3 is TGTGCCAGCAGTCTGGGGGGGCGGGGGGGCCAAGAGACCCAGTACTTC.